This is a list of T cell receptor beta chains from one sample in a study of blood T cells in healthy people across ages. MiXCR, run by TCRdb on the 5' RACE reads, gives a single entry per CDR3 protein. The data show some 880,000 distinct CDR3 sequences, with approximately 35% seen just once and 13% held by the top ten. The sequenced material came from blood. The source is a man aged 18 to 29 in good health. Each CDR3 is given with its conserved first and last residue. Fields, in order: J gene, D gene, V gene, clone size, CDR3 DNA, CDR3 protein. The D gene is left open where the match is weak. Part of the rows lack a size; the others show once, few, many or a class for expanded clones.

j_gene: TRBJ2-2; d_gene: -; v_gene: TRBV5-6; abundance: -; CDR3nt: TGTGCCAGCAGGAGGGCCGCGTCGGAGCTGTTTTTT; CDR3aa: CASRRAASELFF
j_gene: TRBJ1-2; d_gene: TRBD1; v_gene: TRBV7-8; abundance: -; CDR3nt: TGTGCCAGCAGCGTAGCTGGGACAGGGGTTGGCTACACCTTC; CDR3aa: CASSVAGTGVGYTF
j_gene: TRBJ2-5; d_gene: -; v_gene: TRBV28; abundance: -; CDR3nt: TGTGCCAGCAGTAAGCTCTGGGCCCAGAAGGAGCAAGAGACCCAGTACTTC; CDR3aa: CASSKLWAQKEQETQYF
j_gene: TRBJ2-2; d_gene: -; v_gene: TRBV7-2; abundance: -; CDR3nt: TGTGCCAGCAGCTTCACGTCAGGGACCGGGGAGCTGTTTTTT; CDR3aa: CASSFTSGTGELFF
j_gene: TRBJ2-3; d_gene: -; v_gene: TRBV9; abundance: -; CDR3nt: TGTGCCAGCAGCCCCCGGGCGGGCGGAGGCACAGATACGCAGTATTTT; CDR3aa: CASSPRAGGGTDTQYF
j_gene: TRBJ2-5; d_gene: -; v_gene: TRBV11-2; abundance: few; CDR3nt: TGTGCCAGCAGCTTAGGTTTATTACTCAATGAGCAGTACTTC; CDR3aa: CASSLGLLLNEQYF
j_gene: TRBJ1-5; d_gene: -; v_gene: TRBV20-1; abundance: -; CDR3nt: TGCAGTGCTAGAGCGGCAGGTCTAAACTGGGGCAATCAGCCCCAGCATTTT; CDR3aa: CSARAAGLNWGNQPQHF
j_gene: TRBJ1-6; d_gene: -; v_gene: TRBV7-9; abundance: few; CDR3nt: TGTGCCAGCAGCTCGGGTGGTTCACCCCTCCACTTT; CDR3aa: CASSSGGSPLHF
j_gene: TRBJ2-1; d_gene: TRBD2; v_gene: TRBV12-3/TRBV12-4; abundance: -; CDR3nt: TGTGCCAGCAGTCTAAGGGGGACTAGCGGGGGGTTAGATGAGCAGTTCTTC; CDR3aa: CASSLRGTSGGLDEQFF
j_gene: TRBJ1-5; d_gene: TRBD1; v_gene: TRBV29-1; abundance: -; CDR3nt: TGCAGCCTCCGACAGGGTAGCAATCAGCCCCAGCATTTT; CDR3aa: CSLRQGSNQPQHF
j_gene: TRBJ1-5; d_gene: TRBD1; v_gene: TRBV20-1; abundance: few; CDR3nt: TGCAGTGCTAGAACGGACAGGGTGGATCAGCCCCAGCATTTT; CDR3aa: CSARTDRVDQPQHF
j_gene: TRBJ1-3; d_gene: -; v_gene: TRBV12-3/TRBV12-4; abundance: -; CDR3nt: TGTGCCAGCAGCTCTTTTGGAAACACCATATATTTT; CDR3aa: CASSSFGNTIYF
j_gene: TRBJ1-4; d_gene: TRBD1; v_gene: TRBV14; abundance: -; CDR3nt: TGTGCCAGCAGCCCCCCTTCGGACAGGGCCAGTGAAAAACTGTTTTTT; CDR3aa: CASSPPSDRASEKLFF
j_gene: TRBJ2-5; d_gene: TRBD2; v_gene: TRBV4-1; abundance: -; CDR3nt: TGCGCCAGCAGCCACCACGGGACTAGCGTTTCGGAGACCCAGTACTTC; CDR3aa: CASSHHGTSVSETQYF
j_gene: TRBJ2-7; d_gene: -; v_gene: TRBV5-6; abundance: -; CDR3nt: TGTGCCAGCAGCTTGCCAGGGCTCTACGAGCAGTACTTC; CDR3aa: CASSLPGLYEQYF
j_gene: TRBJ1-6; d_gene: TRBD1; v_gene: TRBV27; abundance: few; CDR3nt: TGTGCCAGTGCCCGGGACAGCACTTATAATTCACCCCTCCACTTT; CDR3aa: CASARDSTYNSPLHF
j_gene: TRBJ2-5; d_gene: -; v_gene: TRBV21-1; abundance: few; CDR3nt: TGTGCCAGCAGCAAAGATACAGGGGTAGCCAAAGAGACCCAGTACTTC; CDR3aa: CASSKDTGVAKETQYF
j_gene: TRBJ1-5; d_gene: -; v_gene: TRBV20-1; abundance: few; CDR3nt: TGCAGTGCGGGCCCGGGCCCCAATCAGCCCCAGCATTTT; CDR3aa: CSAGPGPNQPQHF
j_gene: TRBJ1-6; d_gene: -; v_gene: TRBV12-3/TRBV12-4; abundance: -; CDR3nt: TGTGCCAGCAGTTCAGGGGTTTTGGCGAATTCACCCCTCCACTTT; CDR3aa: CASSSGVLANSPLHF
j_gene: TRBJ1-6; d_gene: -; v_gene: TRBV30; abundance: few; CDR3nt: TGTGCCTGGACCGGACAGTATAATTCACCCCTCCACTTT; CDR3aa: CAWTGQYNSPLHF
j_gene: TRBJ1-3; d_gene: -; v_gene: TRBV5-5; abundance: -; CDR3nt: TGTGCCAGCAGCTTGGTCGGGGCCAACTCTGGAAACACCATATATTTT; CDR3aa: CASSLVGANSGNTIYF
j_gene: TRBJ2-2; d_gene: -; v_gene: TRBV6-2/TRBV6-3; abundance: few; CDR3nt: TGTGCCAGCTCGTCCAGCGACCAAATTCACACCGGGGAGCTGTTTTTT; CDR3aa: CASSSSDQIHTGELFF
j_gene: TRBJ2-2; d_gene: -; v_gene: TRBV9; abundance: -; CDR3nt: TGTGCCAGCAGCCCCCAGGGGATTACGGGCGGGGAGCTGTTTTTT; CDR3aa: CASSPQGITGGELFF
j_gene: TRBJ2-3; d_gene: -; v_gene: TRBV5-1; abundance: few; CDR3nt: TGCGCCAGCAGGCTAGATCCGACAGATACGCAGTATTTT; CDR3aa: CASRLDPTDTQYF
j_gene: TRBJ1-1; d_gene: TRBD1; v_gene: TRBV29-1; abundance: few; CDR3nt: TGCAGCGTCCTCCTACCGACAGGGGGCTTGGGGAACACTGAAGCTTTCTTT; CDR3aa: CSVLLPTGGLGNTEAFF
j_gene: TRBJ2-5; d_gene: -; v_gene: TRBV20-1; abundance: many; CDR3nt: TGCAGTGCTAGAGAGGCAAGGGGGGGTCAAGAGACCCAGTACTTC; CDR3aa: CSAREARGGQETQYF
j_gene: TRBJ2-2; d_gene: TRBD2; v_gene: TRBV9; abundance: -; CDR3nt: TGTGCCAGCAGCGTCCGAGCGGGAGGGCCGGCCGGGGAGCTGTTTTTT; CDR3aa: CASSVRAGGPAGELFF
j_gene: TRBJ2-6; d_gene: -; v_gene: TRBV29-1; abundance: -; CDR3nt: TGCAGCGTTGAAGAGTTCGAGGGCCTAAGCTCTGGGGCCAACGTCCCGACTTTC; CDR3aa: CSVEEFEGLSSGANVPTF
j_gene: TRBJ2-7; d_gene: TRBD2; v_gene: TRBV7-9; abundance: many; CDR3nt: TGTGCCAGCAGCTTGGGAGGACTAGCTAAGACTTCCTACGAGCAGTACTTC; CDR3aa: CASSLGGLAKTSYEQYF
j_gene: TRBJ2-5; d_gene: -; v_gene: TRBV6-6; abundance: -; CDR3nt: TGTGCCAGCAGTGACGAAACAGAAGAGACCCAGTACTTC; CDR3aa: CASSDETEETQYF
j_gene: TRBJ2-7; d_gene: -; v_gene: TRBV7-2; abundance: once; CDR3nt: TGTGCCAGCAGCTTCCTCGAGGGGACCGAATCCTACGAGCAGTACTTC; CDR3aa: CASSFLEGTESYEQYF
j_gene: TRBJ2-3; d_gene: -; v_gene: TRBV14; abundance: -; CDR3nt: TGTGCCAGCAGCAAACCGACCGGGCTTCAGAGGGCAGATACGCAGTATTTT; CDR3aa: CASSKPTGLQRADTQYF
j_gene: TRBJ1-1; d_gene: -; v_gene: TRBV7-2; abundance: many; CDR3nt: TGTGCCAGCAGTTTATCGGGGGGGAACACTGAAGCTTTCTTT; CDR3aa: CASSLSGGNTEAFF
j_gene: TRBJ1-2; d_gene: TRBD1; v_gene: TRBV5-5; abundance: many; CDR3nt: TGTGCCAGCAGCTTTACAGGGGGCGCCTATGGCTACACCTTC; CDR3aa: CASSFTGGAYGYTF
j_gene: TRBJ1-1; d_gene: -; v_gene: TRBV18; abundance: few; CDR3nt: TGTGCCAGCTCACCAACCGCCGGGGGGGGCACTGAAGCTTTCTTT; CDR3aa: CASSPTAGGGTEAFF
j_gene: TRBJ2-3; d_gene: -; v_gene: TRBV9; abundance: -; CDR3nt: TGTGCCAGCAGCGCCCGTGGTACGCAGTATTTT; CDR3aa: CASSARGTQYF
j_gene: TRBJ2-1; d_gene: -; v_gene: TRBV7-2; abundance: -; CDR3nt: TGTGCCAGCAGCTTAAGTATCGCTCCTAGCGTAGGGTACAATGAGCAGTTCTTC; CDR3aa: CASSLSIAPSVGYNEQFF
j_gene: TRBJ2-7; d_gene: -; v_gene: TRBV5-1; abundance: -; CDR3nt: TGCGCCAGCAGCTTGGGGCCAGGGGAGTCCTACGAGCAGTACTTC; CDR3aa: CASSLGPGESYEQYF
j_gene: TRBJ2-3; d_gene: -; v_gene: TRBV6-6; abundance: -; CDR3nt: TGTGCCGCCGGGACATCTAGCACAGATACGCAGTATTTT; CDR3aa: CAAGTSSTDTQYF
j_gene: TRBJ1-5; d_gene: TRBD1; v_gene: TRBV5-1; abundance: -; CDR3nt: TGCGCCAGCAGCTTTGGGACAGGGGGCTCCAATCAGCCCCAGCATTTT; CDR3aa: CASSFGTGGSNQPQHF
j_gene: TRBJ1-2; d_gene: -; v_gene: TRBV12-3/TRBV12-4; abundance: -; CDR3nt: TGTGCCAGCAGTTTAGGGCAGGGTATGGGCTACACCTTC; CDR3aa: CASSLGQGMGYTF
j_gene: TRBJ2-1; d_gene: -; v_gene: TRBV7-9; abundance: -; CDR3nt: TGTGCCAGCAGCTTAGCACCCCTCAATGAGCAGTTCTTC; CDR3aa: CASSLAPLNEQFF
j_gene: TRBJ2-3; d_gene: -; v_gene: TRBV5-1; abundance: -; CDR3nt: TGCGCCAGCAGCTTTCAAGCCCTTAGCACAGATACGCAGTATTTT; CDR3aa: CASSFQALSTDTQYF
j_gene: TRBJ2-3; d_gene: -; v_gene: TRBV9; abundance: -; CDR3nt: TGTGCCAGCAGCGCGACTGTTGGACCAGATACGCAGTATTTT; CDR3aa: CASSATVGPDTQYF
j_gene: TRBJ1-1; d_gene: -; v_gene: TRBV4-2; abundance: -; CDR3nt: TGTGCCAGCAGCCAAGATCAGTTTTCGGTGAACACTGAAGCTTTCTTT; CDR3aa: CASSQDQFSVNTEAFF
j_gene: TRBJ1-1; d_gene: -; v_gene: TRBV20-1; abundance: few; CDR3nt: TGCAGTGCTAGTACGGGACACATGAACACTGAAGCTTTCTTT; CDR3aa: CSASTGHMNTEAFF
j_gene: TRBJ2-3; d_gene: -; v_gene: TRBV7-2; abundance: -; CDR3nt: TGTGCCAGCAGGCTGGACCCCGGAGATACGCAGTATTTT; CDR3aa: CASRLDPGDTQYF
j_gene: TRBJ2-5; d_gene: -; v_gene: TRBV24-1; abundance: -; CDR3nt: TGTGCCACCAGTGACCACCGGGACAACAAAAAAGAGACCCAGTACTTC; CDR3aa: CATSDHRDNKKETQYF
j_gene: TRBJ2-2; d_gene: -; v_gene: TRBV20-1; abundance: -; CDR3nt: TGCAGTGCTCTAGGTCCTGACACCGGGGAGCTGTTTTTT; CDR3aa: CSALGPDTGELFF
j_gene: TRBJ2-6; d_gene: TRBD2; v_gene: TRBV28; abundance: -; CDR3nt: TGTGCCAGCAGGAACCCCACGGGGGGATCTTTCTCTGGGGCCAACGTCCTGACTTTC; CDR3aa: CASRNPTGGSFSGANVLTF
j_gene: TRBJ1-4; d_gene: TRBD1; v_gene: TRBV4-2; abundance: many; CDR3nt: TGTGCCAGCAGCCATGGGGACAGGCCCTCAAATGAAAAACTGTTTTTT; CDR3aa: CASSHGDRPSNEKLFF
j_gene: TRBJ2-4; d_gene: -; v_gene: TRBV2; abundance: few; CDR3nt: TGTGCCAGCAGTGTGGAGGCGGCCAAAAACATTCAGTACTTC; CDR3aa: CASSVEAAKNIQYF
j_gene: TRBJ2-7; d_gene: -; v_gene: TRBV27; abundance: once; CDR3nt: TGTGCCAGCAGTTTGTTCGGTTCCTACGAGCAGTACTTC; CDR3aa: CASSLFGSYEQYF
j_gene: TRBJ1-4; d_gene: -; v_gene: TRBV12-3/TRBV12-4; abundance: many; CDR3nt: TGTGCCAGCAGTTTTGCAACTAATGAAAAACTGTTTTTT; CDR3aa: CASSFATNEKLFF
j_gene: TRBJ1-1; d_gene: -; v_gene: TRBV9; abundance: -; CDR3nt: TGTGCCAGCAGCCCACAGGAACGGGTGACTGAAGCTTTCTTT; CDR3aa: CASSPQERVTEAFF
j_gene: TRBJ1-1; d_gene: -; v_gene: TRBV4-3; abundance: -; CDR3nt: TGCGCCAGCAGCCCCCAGACCGGCACTGAAGCTTTCTTT; CDR3aa: CASSPQTGTEAFF
j_gene: TRBJ2-1; d_gene: -; v_gene: TRBV4-1; abundance: -; CDR3nt: TGCGCCAGCAGCCAAGACCTACTAAACAATGAGCAGTTCTTC; CDR3aa: CASSQDLLNNEQFF